What follows are 26 T cell receptor beta chains derived from one specimen sequenced in a study of CD8+CD57+ T cells in acquired aplastic anemia. In patients chosen for sequencing, flow cytometry had shown CD8+CD57+ cell expansion. Genomic DNA, the template, was used for profiling of the TCR beta VDJ and CDR3. In TCRdb, the reads were re-called with MiXCR into one record per CDR3 protein. The data show hundreds of thousands of distinct CDR3 sequences, more than 25% seen once. The sequenced material came from sorted CD4+, CD8+, or CD8+CD57+ T cells (not recorded which) from PBMCs. These receptors originate from a human donor with aplastic anemia.

The rearrangement joins TRBV11-2 to TRBJ2-1, with 9 bases matching TRBD2. Trimming removed 5 bases from V and 2 bases from J; junction bases left unmatched: 7. CDR1 and CDR2 from the germline V gene are SGHAT and FQNNGV. The CDR3 is 16 amino acids. CDR3: CASSLNSGGAYNEQFF. The CDR3 DNA reads TGTGCCAGCAGCCTTAATAGCGGGGGAGCCTACAATGAGCAGTTCTTC.

This clonotype was observed at least ten times. V gene TRBV19 combines with J gene TRBJ2-7, with TRBD2 as a possible D gene (6 bases). The germline CDR1 and CDR2 sequences are LNHDA and SQIVND (reference sequence). Trimming took 5 bases from V and 12 from J, leaving 23 bases between them. The CDR3 length is 14 residues. The CDR3 nucleotides are TGTGCCAGTAGTTATCTCGGGACGGGGGACCCACGGTACTTC. It yields the protein CASSYLGTGDPRYF.

A few counts support this clonotype. The junction does not match germline at one end; this may be a read error. The chain carries TRBV6-1 and TRBJ1-1; no clear D gene. This CDR3 has 16 amino acids. Per the germline V gene, CDR1 is MNHNS and CDR2 is SASEGT. CDR3 DNA: TGTGCCAGCACCCCCTTGGGCGGCCTTCGGAACTCTGAAGCTTTCTTT. It yields the protein CASTPLGGLRNSEAFF.

This clonotype showed up many times. The V call is TRBV11-3, the J call TRBJ1-6; D gene ambiguous. CDR1 is SGHNT, CDR2 YENEEA, per germline. The CDR3 sequence is 13 residues long. The V end lost 4 bases, the J end lost 10 bases, and 11 bases lay between the germline ends. The CDR3 region is CASSSLIASPLHF. CDR3 bases: TGTGCCAGCAGCTCCCTGATTGCGTCACCCCTCCACTTT.

This clonotype was seen a few times. The V call is TRBV10-3, the J call TRBJ2-7, with 7 bases that match TRBD1. Germline-derived CDR1 and CDR2 are ENHRY and SYGVKD. Trimming cost V 0 bases and J 2 bases; bases outside gene matches: 4. The CDR3 has 15 residues. In DNA, the CDR3 is TGTGCCATCAGTGAGTCTACCGGGACAGCCTACGAGCAGTACTTC. This gives the protein CAISESTGTAYEQYF.

The chain uses TRBV24-1 and TRBJ2-2; D gene uncertain. Germline V gene lookup returns CDR1 KGHDR and CDR2 SFDVKD. V gave up 0 bases and J gave up 6 bases, with 4 bases separating them. The CDR3 contains 13 residues. The chain's CDR3 is CATSDLRPGELFF. The CDR3 DNA reads as TGTGCCACCAGTGATTTGCGGCCCGGGGAGCTGTTTTTT.

The sample holds one count of this clonotype. The V gene is TRBV19, the J gene TRBJ1-5, with D possibly being TRBD1 (5 bases). The CDR3 extends over 13 amino acids. V was pared by 7 bases and J by 5 bases, with 12 bases between. Germline CDR1 reads LNHDA; CDR2 reads SQIVND (reference sequence). The CDR3 loop reads CASKLRGDQPQHF. The CDR3 DNA follows: TGTGCCAGTAAATTGCGGGGGGATCAGCCCCAGCATTTT.

This clonotype was detected only a few times. The rearrangement uses TRBV12-3 or TRBV12-4 and TRBJ1-4, with D maybe TRBD1 (6 bases). The length of the CDR3 is 15 residues. Trimming removed 5 bases from V and 2 bases from J, with 12 bases in between. The CDR3 sequence: CASSITGSTNEKLFF. CDR3 nucleotides: TGTGCCAGCAGTATCACAGGGTCGACTAATGAAAAACTGTTTTTT.

The sample holds one count of this clonotype. With a much larger clone just one base away, this may be a read error. The chain is built from TRBV15 and TRBJ2-1; 10 bases agree with TRBD2. The J segment lost 12 bases and the V segment lost 1 base, leaving 9 bases of the junction unmatched. This CDR3 is built from 15 residues. Germline lookup yields CDR1 LNHNV and CDR2 YYDKDF (reference sequence). As DNA, the CDR3 is TGTGCCACCAGCAGAGTGGCTAGCGGGAGTACTGGGCAGTTCTTC. This codes for CATSRVASGSTGQFF.

This chain joins TRBV7-3 and TRBJ1-5; D may be TRBD1 (5 bases). V was shortened by 6 bases and J by 4 bases, with 19 bases between the two germline ends. CDR3 length equals 16 residues. From germline, CDR1 is SGHTA and CDR2 FQGTGA. The CDR3 bases are TGTGCCAGCAGTGAAGAGTCCGGGTCAGGGAATCAGCCCCAGCATTTT. This encodes CASSEESGSGNQPQHF.

J is TRBJ2-1 and V is TRBV19; 13 nucleotides align to TRBD2. This CDR3 has 15 amino acids. The germline V gene has CDR1 LNHDA and CDR2 SQIVND (reference sequence). Unmatched junction bases numbered 13, after V lost 11 bases and J lost 9 bases. CDR3 region: CAWRRLAGGRGEQFF. CDR3 sequence (DNA): TGTGCCTGGAGGAGACTAGCGGGGGGACGAGGTGAGCAGTTCTTC.

There are a few counts of this clonotype. The chain links TRBV3-1 to TRBJ2-7; 9 bases are shared with TRBD2. The CDR3 is 14 residues long. Losses at the gene ends were 4 bases for V and 7 bases for J; bases not matched to a gene: 8. Germline V lookup: CDR1 LGHDT, CDR2 YNNKEL (reference sequence). The CDR3 is CASSLIAGVMEQYF. The CDR3 nucleotides are TGTGCCAGCAGCCTAATAGCGGGAGTCATGGAGCAGTACTTC.

This clonotype was recorded at least ten times. The J gene is TRBJ1-3, the V gene TRBV9, with unresolved D. Germline V gene lookup returns CDR1 SGDLS and CDR2 YYNGEE. The CDR3 totals 17 residues. With 4 bases removed from V and 0 bases from J, the gap between germline ends came to 17 bases. The CDR3 region is CASSPRIPGSSGNTIYF. CDR3 bases: TGTGCCAGCAGCCCTCGTATCCCTGGCAGCTCTGGAAACACCATATATTTT.

This clonotype showed up just a few times. CDR3 sequence: CASRMTEATDTQYF. The CDR3, as DNA: TGTGCCAGCCGGATGACAGAGGCCACAGATACGCAGTATTTT. The chain joins TRBV2 to TRBJ2-3, with D possibly TRBD1 on 5 matching bases. Trimming shortened V by 8 bases and J by 2 bases, and 14 bases separated the two germline ends. Germline CDR1 and CDR2: SNHLY and FYNNEI. This CDR3 spans 14 amino acids.

The sample holds a few counts of this clonotype. The chain combines TRBV6-1 with TRBJ2-5; TRBD2 matches 12 bases. The CDR3 extends over 16 amino acids. The trim removed 5 bases at V and 5 bases at J, leaving 9 bases unmatched. Germline CDR1 reads MNHNS; CDR2 reads SASEGT. CDR3 DNA: TGTGCCAGCAGTCTGACTAGCGGGAGTTCGATGGAGACCCAGTACTTC. It translates to CASSLTSGSSMETQYF.

This clonotype was seen a handful of times. The genes are TRBV10-3 and TRBJ1-5; TRBD1 matches at 8 bases. This CDR3 is 17 amino acids long. J gave up 0 bases and V 3 bases, and 7 bases lay outside the gene matches. Germline CDR1 reads ENHRY; CDR2 reads SYGVKD. CDR3 protein: CAISETGGIYSNQPQHF. CDR3 sequence (DNA): TGTGCCATCAGTGAAACAGGGGGAATTTATAGCAATCAGCCCCAGCATTTT.

This chain joins TRBV19 and TRBJ2-3, with no clear D. The CDR3 runs to 12 residues. Germline-derived CDR1 and CDR2 are LNHDA and SQIVND (reference sequence). V was shortened by 2 bases and J by 4 bases, with 4 bases between the two germline ends. The CDR3 loop reads CASSIWADTQYF. For the CDR3, the DNA is TGTGCCAGTAGTATATGGGCAGATACGCAGTATTTT.

The chain joins TRBV6-5 to TRBJ1-1; 8 bases map to TRBD1. Losses at the gene ends were 2 bases for V and 7 bases for J; bases not matched to a gene: 3. CDR1 MNHEY and CDR2 SVGAGI come from the germline V gene. There are 13 residues in the CDR3. DNA for the CDR3: TGTGCCAGCAGTTACGGGGACAGGCGTGAAGCTTTCTTT. Translation gives CASSYGDRREAFF.

At least ten counts were recorded for this clonotype. The chain employs TRBV7-8 and TRBJ2-7, with D perhaps TRBD1 (6 bases). CDR1 and CDR2 (germline): SGHVS, FQNEAQ. This CDR3 is 18 amino acids long. Trimming cost V 4 bases and J 4 bases, with 26 bases left between them. CDR3 sequence: CASSSPRGLTGKLYEQYF. CDR3 in DNA: TGTGCCAGCAGCTCCCCCCGCGGATTAACAGGGAAGCTGTACGAGCAGTACTTC.

Concerning this clonotype: With a much larger clone just one base away, this may be a read error. The chain joins TRBV7-2 to TRBJ1-2; D gene uncertain. CDR1 is SGHTA and CDR2 is FQGNSA in the germline V gene. This CDR3 is built from 16 residues. CDR3 sequence reads: CASSIAFAGLNYGYTF. For the CDR3, the DNA is TGTGCCAGCAGCATAGCGTTTGCAGGTTTGAACTATGGCTACACCTTC. The whole variable domain, remainder taken from reference TRBV7-2 and TRBJ1-2, is GAGVSQSPSNKVTEKGKDVELRCDPISGHTALYWYRQSLGQGLEFLIYFQGNSAPDKSGLPSDRFSAERTGGSVSTLTIQRTQQEDSAVYLCASSIAFAGLNYGYTFGSGTRLTVV.

This clonotype appeared many times. J is TRBJ1-4 and V is TRBV19; D may be TRBD1 (6 bases). Germline V gene sequence: CDR1 LNHDA, CDR2 SQIVND (reference sequence). V was clipped by 5 bases and J by 2 bases, with 12 bases between them. The CDR3 runs to 15 residues. The CDR3, as DNA: TGTGCCAGTAGTCCCGTACAGGGCACTAATGAAAAACTGTTTTTT. Translated, it gives CASSPVQGTNEKLFF.

The CDR3 here is CASSIVPGDEQFF. CDR3 bases: TGTGCCAGTAGTATCGTTCCGGGGGATGAGCAGTTCTTC. J is TRBJ2-1 and V is TRBV19; D is possibly TRBD2 (6 bases). Germline V lookup: CDR1 LNHDA, CDR2 SQIVND (reference sequence). CDR3 length: 13 residues. V was shortened by 3 bases and J by 8 bases, with 11 bases between the two germline ends. Together with reference TRBV19 and TRBJ2-1, the CDR3 gives the full variable domain: DGGITQSPKYLFRKEGQNVTLSCEQNLNHDAMYWYRQDPGQGLRLIYYSQIVNDFQKGDIAEGYSVSREKKESFPLTVTSAQKNPTAFYLCASSIVPGDEQFFGPGTRLTVL.

V gene TRBV24-1 combines with J gene TRBJ1-2, with D possibly matching TRBD1 (6 bases). V lost 3 bases and J 4 bases, leaving 11 bases between the germline ends. Germline V gives CDR1 KGHDR, CDR2 SFDVKD. The length of the CDR3 is 14 residues. The DNA for the CDR3 is TGTGCCACCAGTGATCTGACAGGCGGCTATGGCTACACCTTC. Residues: CATSDLTGGYGYTF.

This clonotype occurred a few times. This sequence joins TRBV7-3 and TRBJ2-5; D unclear. In germline, CDR1 is SGHTA, CDR2 FQGTGA. Trimming removed 4 bases at V and 2 bases at J, with 8 bases between. CDR3 length: 13 amino acids. The CDR3 DNA sequence: TGTGCCAGCAGCTCCGACATGCAAGAGACCCAGTACTTC. Translating gives CASSSDMQETQYF.

The chain carries TRBV20-1 and TRBJ2-1; D uncertain. V gave up 5 bases and J gave up 4 bases, with 6 bases separating them. The CDR3 runs to 11 residues. CDR1 is DFQATT and CDR2 is SNEGSKA in the germline V gene (reference sequence). The CDR3 sequence is CSARRYNEQFF. As DNA, the CDR3 is TGCAGTGCTCGTAGGTACAATGAGCAGTTCTTC.

The chain combines TRBV25-1 with TRBJ2-1; 9 positions agree with TRBD2. Germline V CDR1 and CDR2: MGHDK, SYGVNS. The CDR3 loop spans 17 amino acids. The ends lost 6 bases at V and 7 bases at J; junction bases unmatched: 16. The CDR3 region has the DNA TGTGCCAGCAGCTTAGACTTACAGCGGGAGGAGTATAATGAGCAGTTCTTC. Translating gives CASSLDLQREEYNEQFF.